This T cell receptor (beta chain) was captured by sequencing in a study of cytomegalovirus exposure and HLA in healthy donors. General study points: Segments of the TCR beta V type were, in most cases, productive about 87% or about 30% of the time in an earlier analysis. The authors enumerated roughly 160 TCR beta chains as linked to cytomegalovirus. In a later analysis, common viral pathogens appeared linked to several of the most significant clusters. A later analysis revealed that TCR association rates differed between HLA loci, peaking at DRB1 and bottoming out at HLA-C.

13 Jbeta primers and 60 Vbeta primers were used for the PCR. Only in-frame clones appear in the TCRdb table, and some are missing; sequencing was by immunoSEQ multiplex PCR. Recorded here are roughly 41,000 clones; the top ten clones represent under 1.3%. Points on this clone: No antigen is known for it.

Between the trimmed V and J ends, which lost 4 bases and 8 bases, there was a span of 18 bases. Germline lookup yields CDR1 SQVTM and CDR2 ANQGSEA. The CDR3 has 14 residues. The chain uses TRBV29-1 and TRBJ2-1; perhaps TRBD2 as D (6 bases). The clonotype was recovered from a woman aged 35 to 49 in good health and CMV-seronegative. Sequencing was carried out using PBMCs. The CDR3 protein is CSVGLPGGRHEQFF. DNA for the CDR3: TGCAGCGTTGGTCTCCCGGGTGGGAGGCATGAGCAGTTCTTC.